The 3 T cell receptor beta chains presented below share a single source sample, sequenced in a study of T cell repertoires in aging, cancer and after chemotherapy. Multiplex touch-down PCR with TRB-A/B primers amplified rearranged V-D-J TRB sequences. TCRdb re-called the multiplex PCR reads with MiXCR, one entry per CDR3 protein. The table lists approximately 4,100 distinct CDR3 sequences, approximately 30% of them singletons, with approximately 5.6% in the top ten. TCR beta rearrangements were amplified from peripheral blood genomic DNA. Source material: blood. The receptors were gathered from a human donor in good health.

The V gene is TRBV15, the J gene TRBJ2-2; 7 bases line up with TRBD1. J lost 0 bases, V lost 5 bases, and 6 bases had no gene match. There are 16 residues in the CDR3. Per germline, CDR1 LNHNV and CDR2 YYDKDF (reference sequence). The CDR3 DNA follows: TGTGCCACCAGCTACAACAGGGGTTCGAACACCGGGGAGCTGTTTTTT. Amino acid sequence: CATSYNRGSNTGELFF.

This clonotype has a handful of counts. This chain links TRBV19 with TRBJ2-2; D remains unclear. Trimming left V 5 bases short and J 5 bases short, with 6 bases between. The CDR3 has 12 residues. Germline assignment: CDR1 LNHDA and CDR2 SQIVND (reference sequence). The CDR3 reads CASSFITGELFF. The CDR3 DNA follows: TGTGCCAGTAGTTTCATTACCGGGGAGCTGTTTTTT.

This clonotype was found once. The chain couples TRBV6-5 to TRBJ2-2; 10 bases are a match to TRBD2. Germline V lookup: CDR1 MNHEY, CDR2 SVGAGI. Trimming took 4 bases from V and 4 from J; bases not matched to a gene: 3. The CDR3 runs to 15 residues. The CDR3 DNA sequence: TGTGCCAGCAGTTCTAGCGGGGGAGCCACCGGGGAGCTGTTTTTT. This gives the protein CASSSSGGATGELFF.